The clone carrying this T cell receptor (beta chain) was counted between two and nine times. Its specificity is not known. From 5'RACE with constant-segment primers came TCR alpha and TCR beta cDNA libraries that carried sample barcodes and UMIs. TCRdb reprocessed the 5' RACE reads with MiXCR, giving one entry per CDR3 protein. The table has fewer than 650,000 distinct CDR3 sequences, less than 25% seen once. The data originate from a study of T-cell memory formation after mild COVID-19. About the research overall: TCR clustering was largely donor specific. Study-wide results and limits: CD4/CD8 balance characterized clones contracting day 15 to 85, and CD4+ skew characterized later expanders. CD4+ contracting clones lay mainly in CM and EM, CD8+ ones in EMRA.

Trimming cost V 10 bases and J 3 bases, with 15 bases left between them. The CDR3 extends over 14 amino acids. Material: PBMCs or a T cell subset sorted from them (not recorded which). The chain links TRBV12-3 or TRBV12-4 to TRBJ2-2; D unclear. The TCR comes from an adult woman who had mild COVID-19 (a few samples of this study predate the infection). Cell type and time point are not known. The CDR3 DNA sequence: TGTGCCACCGTTAGAATGACCGACACCGGGGAGCTGTTTTTT. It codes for CATVRMTDTGELFF.